The 27 T cell receptor beta chains presented below share a single source sample, sequenced in a study of Graves' ophthalmopathy and Graves' hyperthyroidism. RNA transcripts were the source from which TCR beta CDR3 regions were amplified. The library came from an HTBI-primed first-round RT-PCR and a second-round multiplex PCR. In TCRdb, the multiplex PCR reads were re-called with MiXCR into one record per CDR3 protein. The table lists about 480,000 distinct CDR3 sequences, approximately 14% of them singletons, with over 8% in the top ten. The sample taken for sequencing was blood. These TCRs come from a woman under 40 with Graves' ophthalmopathy.

This clonotype came up many times. The rearrangement joins TRBV2 to TRBJ1-5, with D maybe TRBD1 (6 bases). The V gene's germline CDR1 is SNHLY and CDR2 FYNNEI. Trimming removed 6 bases at V and 7 bases at J, with 16 bases between. The CDR3 extends over 14 amino acids. The CDR3 DNA sequence: TGTGCCAGCAGGATAGTCAGGGGAGCCCAGCCCCAGCATTTT. This translates into CASRIVRGAQPQHF.

This clonotype appeared many times. The V call is TRBV30, the J call TRBJ1-6; a possible D gene is TRBD1 (5 bases). Trimming took 2 bases from V and 9 from J, leaving 14 bases between them. The CDR3 has 14 residues. Germline assignment: CDR1 GTSNPN and CDR2 SVGIG (reference sequence). In DNA, the CDR3 is TGTGCCTGGAGTACGGGGCCCTGGGGTTCACCCCTCCACTTT. Translating it yields CAWSTGPWGSPLHF.

This clonotype was counted ten times or more. The rearrangement joins TRBV28 to TRBJ2-7; 9 nucleotides match TRBD1. Germline V gene data show CDR1 as MDHEN and CDR2 as SYDVKM. V gave up 7 bases and J gave up 2 bases; unmatched junction bases: 9. The CDR3 is made up of 15 amino acids. The CDR3 coding sequence is TGTGCCAGCACACTTTCGGGACAGGGACCCTACGAGCAGTACTTC. It encodes CASTLSGQGPYEQYF. Looking up the rest from reference TRBV28 and TRBJ2-7 gives the full variable domain: DVKVTQSSRYLVKRTGEKVFLECVQDMDHENMFWYRQDPGLGLRLIYFSYDVKMKEKGDIPEGYSVSREKKERFSLILESASTNQTSMYLCASTLSGQGPYEQYFGPGTRLTVT.

This clonotype showed up many times. The chain links TRBV20-1 to TRBJ2-7; the D gene could be TRBD1 or TRBD2 (5 bases each). The CDR3 runs 14 residues. The V and J ends lost 3 bases and 0 bases respectively, with 12 bases between them. The germline V gene has CDR1 DFQATT and CDR2 SNEGSKA (reference sequence). CDR3 amino acids: CSASPDGTSYEQYF. The CDR3 bases are TGCAGTGCTAGTCCGGACGGGACCTCCTACGAGCAGTACTTC.

In regard to this clonotype: At one end the junction does not follow the germline gene, possibly because of a read error. This chain connects TRBV28 to TRBJ1-1; 8 bases align to TRBD1. The length of the CDR3 is 15 residues. The germline CDR1 and CDR2 sequences are MDHEN and SYDVKM. In DNA form, the CDR3 reads TGTGCCAGCAGTCAGTCAGGGGGCTCAGACACTGAAGCTTGCTTT. Translation gives CASSQSGGSDTEACF. Supplemented by reference TRBV28 and TRBJ1-1, the full variable domain reads DVKVTQSSRYLVKRTGEKVFLECVQDMDHENMFWYRQDPGLGLRLIYFSYDVKMKEKGDIPEGYSVSREKKERFSLILESASTNQTSMYLCASSQSGGSDTEACFGQGTRLTVV.

This clonotype showed up just a few times. The V call is TRBV4-2, the J call TRBJ2-7; 9 bases are a match to TRBD2. Germline-derived CDR1 and CDR2 are LGHNA and YNFKEQ. The CDR3 spans 17 residues. Trimming at V came to 4 bases and at J to 1 base, leaving 11 bases not matched to a gene. CDR3 nucleotides: TGTGCCAGCAGCCCGGGTGGTAGCGGGAGTTCGTCCTACGAGCAGTACTTC. It translates to CASSPGGSGSSSYEQYF.

The chain uses TRBV30 and TRBJ1-1; 10 nucleotides match TRBD1. The CDR3 covers 16 residues. Trimming at V came to 0 bases and at J to 3 bases, leaving 7 bases not matched to a gene. Per the germline V gene, CDR1 is GTSNPN and CDR2 is SVGIG (reference sequence). CDR3 amino acids: CAWSVMTGGLDTEAFF. Here the CDR3 DNA reads TGTGCCTGGAGTGTTATGACAGGGGGCTTGGACACTGAAGCTTTCTTT. The variable domain in full, with the rest retrieved from reference TRBV30 and TRBJ1-1, is SQTIHQWPATLVQPVGSPLSLECTVEGTSNPNLYWYRQAAGRGLQLLFYSVGIGQISSEVPQNLSASRPQDRQFILSSKKLLLSDSGFYLCAWSVMTGGLDTEAFFGQGTRLTVV.

This clonotype was observed at least ten times. This chain uses TRBV15 with TRBJ2-7; no reliable D call. Trimming removed 5 bases at V and 0 bases at J, with 11 bases between. This CDR3 region has 14 residues. Germline assignment: CDR1 LNHNV and CDR2 YYDKDF (reference sequence). CDR3 in DNA: TGTGCCACCAGCGATGGGTATAGCTCCTACGAGCAGTACTTC. This gives the protein CATSDGYSSYEQYF.

The CDR3 protein is CASSVAGGKETQYF. In DNA form, the CDR3 reads TGCGCCAGCAGCGTAGCGGGGGGGAAAGAGACCCAGTACTTC. V is TRBV5-1 and J is TRBJ2-5; 11 nucleotides match TRBD2. Germline values: CDR1 SGHRS, CDR2 YFSETQ. V shed 4 bases, J shed 3 bases, and the junction held 2 bases outside the gene matches. The CDR3 runs to 14 residues.

This clonotype was picked up many times. This chain connects TRBV6-5 to TRBJ1-5, with D unclear. The germline CDR1 and CDR2 sequences are MNHEY and SVGAGI. Trimming took off 4 bases at V and 4 bases at J, with 11 bases between the two ends. CDR3 length equals 14 residues. The CDR3 coding sequence is TGTGCCAGCAGTTCCCTTAGGGCAAATCAGCCCCAGCATTTT. Amino acid sequence: CASSSLRANQPQHF.

J is TRBJ2-7 and V is TRBV6-2 or TRBV6-3; D not resolved. There are 11 residues in the CDR3. Germline CDR1 is MNHEY and CDR2 is SVGEGT. Trimming removed 8 bases at V and 6 bases at J, with 11 bases between. In nucleotides, the CDR3 is TGTGCCAGCGATGGAGAGTCCGAGCAGTACTTC. As protein: CASDGESEQYF.

This clonotype was counted many times. CDR3 protein: CASSEPFTEAFF. For the CDR3, the DNA is TGTGCCAGCAGTGAACCCTTCACTGAAGCTTTCTTT. The rearrangement uses TRBV6-1 and TRBJ1-1, with unresolved D. The ends were cut back, 2 bases at V and 4 bases at J, with 5 bases in the middle. The CDR3 covers 12 residues. Germline V lookup: CDR1 MNHNS, CDR2 SASEGT.

The table lists this clonotype with many counts. V gene TRBV29-1 combines with J gene TRBJ1-1; D gene unclear. V shed 5 bases and J shed 4 bases, with 8 bases lying between them. This CDR3 is built from 11 residues. Germline CDR1 and CDR2: SQVTM and ANQGSEA. The CDR3 spells CSVHSGTEAFF. CDR3 nucleotides: TGCAGCGTTCATTCGGGCACTGAAGCTTTCTTT.

This clonotype showed up many times. The rearrangement uses TRBV6-1 and TRBJ2-7; D ambiguous. The CDR3 loop spans 14 amino acids. V was shortened by 3 bases and J by 5 bases, with 14 bases between the two germline ends. Germline-derived CDR1 and CDR2 are MNHNS and SASEGT. CDR3 sequence reads: CASSESAEGNEQYF. The CDR3 nucleotides read TGTGCCAGCAGTGAGTCGGCGGAAGGGAACGAGCAGTACTTC.

Concerning this clonotype: This may be a read error, as it is one base from a much larger clone. The J gene is TRBJ2-5, the V gene TRBV2, with D perhaps TRBD1 (6 bases). The ends were cut back, 6 bases at V and 6 bases at J, with 23 bases in the middle. The CDR3 is 16 residues long. Per the germline V gene, CDR1 is SNHLY and CDR2 is FYNNEI. The CDR3 is CASSPGTRKGVKTQYF. Written as DNA, the CDR3 is TGTGCCAGCAGCCCAGGGACACGGAAGGGTGTAAAGACCCAGTACTTC.

This clonotype came up many times. The V gene is TRBV28, the J gene TRBJ1-3; D ambiguous. The V gene's germline CDR1 is MDHEN and CDR2 SYDVKM. The CDR3 consists of 12 residues. V shed 6 bases and J shed 4 bases, with 7 bases lying between them. The CDR3 protein is CASRESGNTIYF. Here the CDR3 DNA reads TGTGCCAGCAGGGAGAGCGGAAACACCATATATTTT.

This clonotype was seen repeatedly, ten times or more. The CDR3 DNA is TGTGCCAGCAGCTCCCGACTGGACGAGCAGTACTTC. It specifies CASSSRLDEQYF. V and J are TRBV7-9 and TRBJ2-7; no definite D call. V was cut by 4 bases and J by 5 bases, with 9 bases left in between. The V gene's germline CDR1 is SEHNR and CDR2 FQNEAQ (reference sequence). The CDR3 covers 12 residues.

This clonotype has at least ten counts. The chain couples TRBV20-1 to TRBJ2-4; D gene ambiguous. CDR3 length: 12 amino acids. The germline gives CDR1 DFQATT, CDR2 SNEGSKA (reference sequence). The V and J ends lost 3 bases and 6 bases respectively, with 9 bases between them. The DNA for the CDR3 is TGCAGTGCTAGGGCTTGGGGAAACATTCAGTACTTC. This codes for CSARAWGNIQYF.

This clonotype appeared a few times. This chain connects TRBV5-4 to TRBJ1-1, with D unresolved. The CDR3 has 13 residues. Germline CDR1 SGHNT, CDR2 YYREEE (reference sequence). V gave up 5 bases and J gave up 5 bases, with 13 bases separating them. The CDR3 DNA reads as TGTGCCAGCAGTTTGCACGGGGTGACTGAAGCTTTCTTT. This sequence encodes CASSLHGVTEAFF.

This clonotype was seen repeatedly, ten times or more. The rearrangement links TRBV12-3 or TRBV12-4 to TRBJ1-5; 7 bases agree with TRBD1. The CDR3 length is 14 residues. V dropped 5 bases and J dropped 5; count of bases not matched to a gene: 6. The CDR3 region is CASSTTGTDQPQHF. CDR3 in DNA: TGTGCCAGCAGTACCACAGGGACAGATCAGCCCCAGCATTTT.

This clonotype was seen ten or more times. J is TRBJ1-6 and V is TRBV11-2; D is ambiguous. Germline V gene sequence: CDR1 SGHAT, CDR2 FQNNGV. The CDR3 is 15 residues long. Trimming removed 1 base at V and 2 bases at J, with 6 bases between. CDR3 nucleotide sequence: TGTGCCAGCAGCTTAGTCAGCACCTATAATTCACCCCTCCACTTT. This encodes CASSLVSTYNSPLHF.

In this sample, this clonotype turned up many times. The rearrangement uses TRBV7-9 and TRBJ2-4; TRBD1 aligns across 12 bases. Germline V gene data show CDR1 as SEHNR and CDR2 as FQNEAQ (reference sequence). The V gene end was trimmed by 5 bases and the J gene end by 2 bases; junction bases not matched to a gene: 4. The CDR3 is made up of 16 amino acids. The CDR3 sequence is CASSLGTGGSKNIQYF. For the CDR3, the DNA is TGTGCCAGCAGCCTCGGGACAGGGGGCTCCAAAAACATTCAGTACTTC.

This clonotype appeared many times. This chain uses TRBV6-5 with TRBJ2-7, with D tentatively TRBD2 (7 bases). Germline V gene lookup returns CDR1 MNHEY and CDR2 SVGAGI. CDR3 length equals 13 residues. Trimming cost V 6 bases and J 3 bases, with 12 bases left between them. CDR3 amino acids: CASSGGTNYEQYF. The CDR3 region has the DNA TGTGCCAGCAGCGGGGGGACAAACTACGAGCAGTACTTC.

A remark on this clonotype: A single base separates this from a much larger clone, so it may be a read error. The chain combines TRBV12-3 or TRBV12-4 with TRBJ1-5; D call uncertain. This CDR3 contains 16 residues. Trimming took 6 bases from V and 5 from J, leaving 20 bases between them. CDR3 coding DNA: TGTGCCAGCAGCCTCGTGGGGAGTTCGCCCTATCAGCCCCAGCATTTT. Protein: CASSLVGSSPYQPQHF.

The J gene is TRBJ1-1, the V gene TRBV19; D is undetermined. The germline V gene has CDR1 LNHDA and CDR2 SQIVND (reference sequence). Trimming stripped 6 bases from V and 7 bases from J, with 12 bases between. This CDR3 is 12 amino acids long. The CDR3 spells CASSLVQSEAFF. The CDR3 bases are TGTGCCAGTAGCCTGGTGCAGAGTGAAGCTTTCTTT.

This clonotype was counted at least ten times. The V and J genes are TRBV27 and TRBJ2-7; TRBD1 is a possible D gene (5 bases). The germline V gene has CDR1 MNHEY and CDR2 SMNVEV (reference sequence). The CDR3 spans 14 residues. Trimming shortened V by 6 bases and J by 2 bases, and 14 bases separated the two germline ends. In nucleotides, the CDR3 is TGTGCCAGCAGCTTGGGCAGGGCTACCTACGAGCAGTACTTC. Its protein product is CASSLGRATYEQYF.

This clonotype was seen ten or more times. This chain uses TRBV6-5 with TRBJ2-7; no clear D gene. Germline V gene data show CDR1 as MNHEY and CDR2 as SVGAGI. Trimming removed 6 bases at V and 0 bases at J, with 12 bases between. The CDR3 loop spans 14 amino acids. Here the CDR3 DNA reads TGTGCCAGCAGAAAAGGAGATACCTCCTACGAGCAGTACTTC. Protein product: CASRKGDTSYEQYF.